There are many counts of the clone carrying this TCR beta chain. Original data processing: A classifier for distant metastasis in papillary thyroid cancer was constructed using CDR3 differences observed across clinicopathological groups. Through MiXCR, TCRdb re-clonotyped the PCR reads. What appears here as the V and J calls and clone size reflects TCRdb's work, not the paper's. This table holds 60,000 to 75,000 clones, just over 4% found once. The source of the sample is a study of metastatic and nonmetastatic thyroid tumors. Not a single patient had been given any form of treatment at any point before undergoing thyroid surgery. J lost 9 bases, V lost 4 bases, and 11 bases had no gene match. Germline V lookup: CDR1 LGHDT, CDR2 YNNKEL (reference sequence). CDR3 length: 15 amino acids.

Specimen: blood. V gene TRBV3-1 combines with J gene TRBJ2-1, with TRBD2 matching over 8 bases. This TCR was recovered from a female donor with papillary thyroid cancer or a benign thyroid nodule (not recorded which). Some clones in this sample may be carry-over from other donors' samples. Here the CDR3 reads CASSPPGRASTEQFF. DNA of the CDR3: TGTGCCAGCAGCCCCCCCGGGAGGGCCTCTACTGAGCAGTTCTTC.